The clone carrying this TCR beta chain was found a few times. Its antigen is not known. The CDR3 loop spans 10 amino acids. V dropped 0 bases and J dropped 7 bases, with 0 bases sitting between them. Germline-derived CDR1 and CDR2 are MNHNY and SVGAGI (reference sequence). TCRdb used MiXCR to reprocess the reads, holding one entry per CDR3 protein. The sample records approximately 910,000 distinct CDR3 sequences, 30% to 40% being singletons. These data belong to a study of T cell repertoires in cytomegalovirus infection. Study-level information: Recently identified HLA-C-restricted CMV epitopes and well-studied HLA-B-restricted CMV epitopes were used by the study. Evidence of both CMV infection and a matching HLA type came from public TCR beta signatures. General study points: Summed public TCR beta family frequency identified CMV carriers bearing the relevant HLA.

The sequencing here drew on cultured CD8+ T cells from PBMCs, taken from culture after CMV antigen stimulation. This receptor was identified in a human donor in good health (CMV status not recorded). Some clones in this sample may be carry-over from other donors' samples. The chain recombines TRBV6-6 with TRBJ1-2; D is uncertain. CDR3 loop: CASSYSGYTF. The CDR3 DNA reads as TGTGCCAGCAGTTACTCTGGCTACACCTTC.